This T cell receptor beta chain was sequenced during a study of blood T cell repertoires in COVID-19 (dated by TCRdb to about 2020). About the full investigation: Collaborator samples came from the United States, Italy and Spain and covered acute and convalescent phases of COVID-19. The prospective study material was composed of cDNA or gDNA derived from T cells, B-cell-depleted T cells, or PBMCs. Deeply sampled blood TCRbeta repertoires from subjects exposed to, actively infected with, or recovered from COVID-19 were included in the dataset. The repertoires were released in a freely available public database meant as a resource for research on the immune response to SARS-CoV-2. The samples were drawn from the first 160 participants of the ongoing ImmuneRACE study and from roughly 1,300 subjects provided by 6 global collaborators. A de-identified subject ID, COVID-19 status, age in years and sex were almost always included in the sample metadata. HLA class I and class II types, where available, came from metadata supplied by the sample provider rather than from assay-based typing. Overall study outcomes, separate from this receptor: How much clinical and demographic metadata was included differed by source and by participant, and the metadata was provided uncurated.

TCRbeta CDR3 regions were amplified from genomic DNA using the immunoSEQ Assay, a bias-controlled multiplex PCR. The original methods were these. Within the assay, amplification of reference gene primers was used to estimate how many nucleated cells each sample contained. To quantify the absolute abundance of each unique TCRbeta CDR3 rearrangement, sequence reads were collapsed and filtered. Productive Simpson clonality was computed per sample as the square root of Simpson's diversity index over productive rearrangements. This is the immuneACCESS table as TCRdb keeps it, with only in-frame sequences that have V and J called. A part of the clones is gone; compared with another copy, unresolved V genes explain less than half, and the rest is unexplained. The V and J calls and clone size come from that table; D and trimming were worked out from the DNA. This sample has about 39,000 clones in its table, and 84% of those were observed once. Jointly, the top ten make up roughly 15% of the sample.

A note on this clone: What this receptor recognizes is not known. No base quality information exists; no much larger clone differs at one position.

Each collaborating institution followed its own protocols to collect whole blood in K2EDTA tubes. For TCRbeta analysis, collaborators shipped samples as frozen whole blood, isolated PBMCs, or DNA extracted from either of those sample types. V and J lose 3 bases and 2 bases, and a span of 11 bases separates them. Reading the germline V gene gives CDR1 SGDLS and CDR2 YYNGEE. Taken from cysteine to phenylalanine, the CDR3 has 14 residues. Solely the CDR3 DNA is kept, with 42 bases framed from the first base. The sequenced material came from peripheral blood. The origin of this receptor is a man aged 50-59 years with active or convalescent COVID-19. Recombination joined TRBV9 with TRBJ1-2, with a weak D call of TRBD1 (5 bases match). The nucleotide sequence reads TGTGCCAGCAGCGCTATGGGGGGGAACTATGGCTACACCTTC. It specifies CASSAMGGNYGYTF.